This T cell receptor beta chain is drawn from a study of blood T cell repertoires in COVID-19. For the study at large: Acute-phase and convalescent COVID-19 samples originated in the United States, Italy and Spain. PBMCs, B-cell-depleted T cells, or T cells provided the cDNA or gDNA that made up the material.

This CDR3 has 15 residues. With 0 bases removed from V and 4 bases from J, the gap between germline ends came to 13 bases. Germline V gives CDR1 GTSNPN, CDR2 SVGIG (reference sequence). As originally analysed: Researchers report that nucleated cell counts were estimated from reference gene primer amplification. Data came from immunoSEQ multiplex PCR; TCRdb stores just in-frame clones and leaves some out. Clone size and the V and J calls come from that table; the DNA yielded D and trimming. The top ten hold about 25% of the sample, which has roughly 34,000 clones, about nine tenths seen once. Material for sequencing was peripheral blood. This TCR was recovered from a woman of 80 years or more with active or convalescent COVID-19. The rearrangement links TRBV30 to TRBJ1-5; weak D call: TRBD1 (5 bases). CDR3 sequence reads: CAWSVGGAGNQPQHF. DNA for the CDR3: TGTGCCTGGAGTGTGGGAGGGGCAGGAAATCAGCCCCAGCATTTT.